This TCR beta chain was retrieved from a study of cytomegalovirus exposure and HLA in healthy donors. Study-wide findings and caveats: Researchers reported from a later analysis that most CMV-associated TCR beta chains appeared HLA-restricted.

PCR involved 60 Vbeta and 13 Jbeta primers. The assay was immunoSEQ multiplex PCR, and TCRdb's table has in-frame clones only and misses some. The sample has around 150,000 clones, roughly 64% seen once. With regard to this clone: Its specificity is unknown.

Per germline, CDR1 SGHTS and CDR2 YDEGEE. Trimming pared 4 bases from V and 10 bases from J, leaving 17 bases between. The CDR3 spans 13 residues. Each donor was nominally healthy when sampled (though unrecorded immune exposures were likely). Sequenced input: PBMCs. This chain connects TRBV5-8 to TRBJ2-5; TRBD1 might be the D (8 bases). The TCR was taken from a woman aged 25 to 45 in good health and CMV-seropositive. The CDR3 region has the DNA TGTGCCAGCAGCGTACACAGGGGGGGTAGCCAGTACTTC. Amino acid sequence: CASSVHRGGSQYF.